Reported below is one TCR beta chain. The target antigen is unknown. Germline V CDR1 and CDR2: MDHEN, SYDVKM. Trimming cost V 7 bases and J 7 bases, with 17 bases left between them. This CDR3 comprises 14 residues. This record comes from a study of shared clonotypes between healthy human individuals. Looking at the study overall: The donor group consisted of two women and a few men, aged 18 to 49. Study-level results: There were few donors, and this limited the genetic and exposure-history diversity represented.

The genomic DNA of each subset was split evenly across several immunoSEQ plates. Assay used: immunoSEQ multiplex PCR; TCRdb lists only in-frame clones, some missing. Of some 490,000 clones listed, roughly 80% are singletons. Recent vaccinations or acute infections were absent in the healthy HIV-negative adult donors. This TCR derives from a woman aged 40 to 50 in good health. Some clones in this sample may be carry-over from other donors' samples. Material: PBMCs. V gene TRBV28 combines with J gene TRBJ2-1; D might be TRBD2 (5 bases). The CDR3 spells CASTWQLRGNEQFF. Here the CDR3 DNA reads TGTGCCAGCACATGGCAACTACGGGGAAATGAGCAGTTCTTC.